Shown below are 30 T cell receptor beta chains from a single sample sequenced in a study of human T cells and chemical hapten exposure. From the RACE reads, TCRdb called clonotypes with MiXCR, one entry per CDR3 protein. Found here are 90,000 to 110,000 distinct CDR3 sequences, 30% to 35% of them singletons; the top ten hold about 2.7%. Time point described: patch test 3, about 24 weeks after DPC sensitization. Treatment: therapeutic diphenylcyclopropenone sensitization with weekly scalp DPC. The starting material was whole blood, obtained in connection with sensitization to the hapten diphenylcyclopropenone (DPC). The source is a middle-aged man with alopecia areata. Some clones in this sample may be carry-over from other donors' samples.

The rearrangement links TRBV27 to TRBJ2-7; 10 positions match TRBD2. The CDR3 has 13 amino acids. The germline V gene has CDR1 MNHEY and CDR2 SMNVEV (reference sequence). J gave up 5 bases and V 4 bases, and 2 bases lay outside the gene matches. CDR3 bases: TGTGCCAGCAGTTATCTAGCGGGGGACGAGCAGTACTTC. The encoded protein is CASSYLAGDEQYF.

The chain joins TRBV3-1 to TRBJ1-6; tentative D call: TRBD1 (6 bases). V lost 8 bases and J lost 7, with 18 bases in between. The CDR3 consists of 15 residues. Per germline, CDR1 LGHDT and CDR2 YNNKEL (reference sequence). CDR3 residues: CASGGRDSWNSPLHF. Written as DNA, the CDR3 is TGTGCCAGCGGGGGCAGGGACTCTTGGAATTCACCCCTCCACTTT.

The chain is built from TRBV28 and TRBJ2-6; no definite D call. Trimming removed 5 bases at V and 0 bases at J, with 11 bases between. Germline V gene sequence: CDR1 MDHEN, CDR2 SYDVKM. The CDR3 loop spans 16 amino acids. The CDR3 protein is CASSPGHLSGANVLTF. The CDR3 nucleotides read TGTGCCAGCAGTCCCGGCCACCTCTCTGGGGCCAACGTCCTGACTTTC.

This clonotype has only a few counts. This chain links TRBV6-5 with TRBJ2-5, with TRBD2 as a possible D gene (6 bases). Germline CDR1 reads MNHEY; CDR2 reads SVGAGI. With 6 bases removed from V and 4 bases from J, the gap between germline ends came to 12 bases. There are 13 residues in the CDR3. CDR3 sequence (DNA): TGTGCCAGCAGGCGACAGACTAGAGAGACCCAGTACTTC. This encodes CASRRQTRETQYF.

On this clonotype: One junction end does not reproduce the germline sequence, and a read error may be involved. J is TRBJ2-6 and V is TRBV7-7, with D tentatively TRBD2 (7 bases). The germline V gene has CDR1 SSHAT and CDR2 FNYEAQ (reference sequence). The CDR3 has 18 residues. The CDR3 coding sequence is TGTGCTAGCACTCTAGCGGCAGGGGAAATATCTGGGGCCAACGTCCTGACTTTC. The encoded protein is CASTLAAGEISGANVLTF.

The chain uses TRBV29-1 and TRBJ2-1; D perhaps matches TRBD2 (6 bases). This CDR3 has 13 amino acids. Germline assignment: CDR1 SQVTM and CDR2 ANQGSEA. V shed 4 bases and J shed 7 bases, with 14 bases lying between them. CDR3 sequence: CSVAPGEVNEQFF. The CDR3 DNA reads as TGCAGCGTTGCCCCCGGGGAGGTAAATGAGCAGTTCTTC.

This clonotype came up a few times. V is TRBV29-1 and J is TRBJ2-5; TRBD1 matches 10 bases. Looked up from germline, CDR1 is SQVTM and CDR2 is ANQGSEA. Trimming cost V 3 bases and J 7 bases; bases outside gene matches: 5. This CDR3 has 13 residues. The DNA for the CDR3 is TGCAGCGTTGAGGGGGGACAGGGGTGGACCCAGTACTTC. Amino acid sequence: CSVEGGQGWTQYF.

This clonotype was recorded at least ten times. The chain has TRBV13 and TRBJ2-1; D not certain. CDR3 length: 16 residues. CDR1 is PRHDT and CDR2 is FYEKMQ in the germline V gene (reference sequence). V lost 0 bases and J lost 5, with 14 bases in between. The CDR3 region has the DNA TGTGCCAGCAGCTTAGGGGCGGCCTCCAACCACAATGAGCAGTTCTTC. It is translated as CASSLGAASNHNEQFF.

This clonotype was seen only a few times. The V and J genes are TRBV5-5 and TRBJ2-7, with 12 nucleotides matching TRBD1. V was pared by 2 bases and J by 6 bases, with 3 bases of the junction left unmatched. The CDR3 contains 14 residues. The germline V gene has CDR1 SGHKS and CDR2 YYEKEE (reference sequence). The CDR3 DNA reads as TGTGCCAGCAGCTTCCGGGACAGGGGGCTCGAGCAGTACGTC. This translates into CASSFRDRGLEQYV.

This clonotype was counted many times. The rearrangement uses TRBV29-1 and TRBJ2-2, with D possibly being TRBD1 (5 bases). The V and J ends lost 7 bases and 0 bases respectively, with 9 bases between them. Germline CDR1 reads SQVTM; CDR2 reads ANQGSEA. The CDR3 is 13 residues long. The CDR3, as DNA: TGCAGCGCTCCGACAGCGAACACCGGGGAGCTGTTTTTT. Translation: CSAPTANTGELFF.

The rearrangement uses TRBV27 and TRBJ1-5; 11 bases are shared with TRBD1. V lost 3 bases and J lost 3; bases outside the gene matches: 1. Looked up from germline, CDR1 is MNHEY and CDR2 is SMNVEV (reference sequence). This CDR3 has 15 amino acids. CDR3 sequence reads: CASSLGQGVNQPQHF. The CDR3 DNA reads TGTGCCAGCAGTTTGGGACAGGGGGTCAATCAGCCCCAGCATTTT.

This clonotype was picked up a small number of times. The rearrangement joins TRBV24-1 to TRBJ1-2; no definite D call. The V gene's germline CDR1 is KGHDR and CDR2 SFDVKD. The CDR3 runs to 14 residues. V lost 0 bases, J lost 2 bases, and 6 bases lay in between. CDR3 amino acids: CATSDLKSNYGYTF. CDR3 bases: TGTGCCACCAGTGATTTGAAATCCAACTATGGCTACACCTTC.

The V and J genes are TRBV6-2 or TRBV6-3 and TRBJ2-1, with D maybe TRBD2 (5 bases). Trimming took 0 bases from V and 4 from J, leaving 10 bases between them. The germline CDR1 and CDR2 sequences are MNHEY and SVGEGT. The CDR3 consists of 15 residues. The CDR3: CASSYSPAVYNEQFF. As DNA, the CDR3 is TGTGCCAGCAGTTACTCTCCAGCGGTTTACAATGAGCAGTTCTTC.

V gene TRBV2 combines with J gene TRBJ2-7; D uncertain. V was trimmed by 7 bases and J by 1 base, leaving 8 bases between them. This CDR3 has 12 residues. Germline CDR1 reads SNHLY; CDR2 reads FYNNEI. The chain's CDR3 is CASNLESYEQYV. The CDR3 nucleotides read TGTGCCAGCAATCTGGAGTCCTACGAGCAGTACGTC.

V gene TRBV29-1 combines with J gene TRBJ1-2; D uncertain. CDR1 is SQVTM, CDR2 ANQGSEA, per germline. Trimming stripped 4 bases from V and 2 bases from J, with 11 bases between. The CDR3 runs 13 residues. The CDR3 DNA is TGCAGCGTTGTATTTTTGGGGAACTATGGCTACACCTTC. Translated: CSVVFLGNYGYTF.

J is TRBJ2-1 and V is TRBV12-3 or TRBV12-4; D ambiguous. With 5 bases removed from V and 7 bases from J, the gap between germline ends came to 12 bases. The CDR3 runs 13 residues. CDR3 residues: CASSLGSINEQFF. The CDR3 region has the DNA TGTGCCAGCAGTCTAGGGTCGATAAATGAGCAGTTCTTC.

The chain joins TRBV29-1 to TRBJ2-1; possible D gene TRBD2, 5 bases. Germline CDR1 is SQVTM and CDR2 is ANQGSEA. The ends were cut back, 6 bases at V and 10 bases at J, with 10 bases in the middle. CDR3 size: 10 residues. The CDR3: CSVVPGEQFF. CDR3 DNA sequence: TGCAGCGTCGTACCGGGAGAGCAGTTCTTC.

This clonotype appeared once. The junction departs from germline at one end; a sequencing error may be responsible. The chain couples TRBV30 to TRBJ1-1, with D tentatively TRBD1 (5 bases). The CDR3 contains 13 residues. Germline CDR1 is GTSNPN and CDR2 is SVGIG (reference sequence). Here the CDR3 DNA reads TGTGCCTGGACCGGGTTCTGGGGCACTGAAGCTTACTTT. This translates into CAWTGFWGTEAYF.

The CDR3 sequence: CASEQAGLTDTQYF. The CDR3 nucleotides are TGCGCCAGCGAACAAGCGGGACTCACAGATACGCAGTATTTT. The chain carries TRBV10-2 and TRBJ2-3; TRBD2 matches at 7 bases. The length of the CDR3 is 14 residues. Germline V lookup: CDR1 WSHSY, CDR2 SAAADI. V gave up 8 bases and J gave up 2 bases; unmatched junction bases: 7.

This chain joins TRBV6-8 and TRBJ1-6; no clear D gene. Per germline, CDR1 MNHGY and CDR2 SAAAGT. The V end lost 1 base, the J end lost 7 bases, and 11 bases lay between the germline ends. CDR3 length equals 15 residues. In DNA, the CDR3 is TGTGCCAGCAGTTACTGGGCCCTTACAAATTCACCCCTCCACTTT. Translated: CASSYWALTNSPLHF.

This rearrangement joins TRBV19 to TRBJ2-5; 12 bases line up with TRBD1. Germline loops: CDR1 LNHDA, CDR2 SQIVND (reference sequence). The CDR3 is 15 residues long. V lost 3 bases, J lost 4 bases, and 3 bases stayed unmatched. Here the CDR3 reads CASSMGQGARETQYF. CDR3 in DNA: TGTGCCAGTAGTATGGGACAGGGGGCGCGAGAGACCCAGTACTTC.

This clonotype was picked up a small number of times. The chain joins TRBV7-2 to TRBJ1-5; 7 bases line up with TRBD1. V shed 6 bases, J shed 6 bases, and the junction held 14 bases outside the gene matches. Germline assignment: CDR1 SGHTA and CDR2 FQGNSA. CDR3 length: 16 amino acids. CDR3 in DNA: TGTGCCAGCAGTCCAATTGTAGACAGGGAGGCTCAGCCCCAGCATTTT. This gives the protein CASSPIVDREAQPQHF. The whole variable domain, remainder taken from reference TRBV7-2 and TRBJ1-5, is GAGVSQSPSNKVTEKGKDVELRCDPISGHTALYWYRQSLGQGLEFLIYFQGNSAPDKSGLPSDRFSAERTGGSVSTLTIQRTQQEDSAVYLCASSPIVDREAQPQHFGDGTRLSIL.

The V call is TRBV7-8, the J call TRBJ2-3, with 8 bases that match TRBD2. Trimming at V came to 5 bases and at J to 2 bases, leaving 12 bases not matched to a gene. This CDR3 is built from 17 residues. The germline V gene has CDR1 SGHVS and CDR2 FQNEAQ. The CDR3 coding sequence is TGTGCCAGCAGCCCCCGACCGGGACTAGTTTACACAGATACGCAGTATTTT. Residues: CASSPRPGLVYTDTQYF.

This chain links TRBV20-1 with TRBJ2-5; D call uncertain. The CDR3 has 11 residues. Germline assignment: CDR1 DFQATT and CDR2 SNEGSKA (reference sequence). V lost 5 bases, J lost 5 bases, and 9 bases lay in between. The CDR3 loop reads CSAVGWETQYF. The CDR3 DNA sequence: TGCAGTGCTGTGGGGTGGGAGACCCAGTACTTC.

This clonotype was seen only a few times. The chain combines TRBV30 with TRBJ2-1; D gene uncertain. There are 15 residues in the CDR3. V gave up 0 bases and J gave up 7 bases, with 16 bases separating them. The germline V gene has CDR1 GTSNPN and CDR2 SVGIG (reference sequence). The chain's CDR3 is CAWSVRASPPNEQFF. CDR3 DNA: TGTGCCTGGAGTGTACGGGCTAGTCCCCCGAATGAGCAGTTCTTC.

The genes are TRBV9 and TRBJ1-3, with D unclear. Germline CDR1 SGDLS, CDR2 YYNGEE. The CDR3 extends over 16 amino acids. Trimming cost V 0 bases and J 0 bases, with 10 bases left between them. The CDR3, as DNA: TGTGCCAGCAGCGTAGAACGGATCTACTCTGGAAACACCATATATTTT. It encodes CASSVERIYSGNTIYF. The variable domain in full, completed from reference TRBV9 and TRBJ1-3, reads DSGVTQTPKHLITATGQRVTLRCSPRSGDLSVYWYQQSLDQGLQFLIQYYNGEERAKGNILERFSAQQFPDLHSELNLSSLELGDSALYFCASSVERIYSGNTIYFGEGSWLTVV.

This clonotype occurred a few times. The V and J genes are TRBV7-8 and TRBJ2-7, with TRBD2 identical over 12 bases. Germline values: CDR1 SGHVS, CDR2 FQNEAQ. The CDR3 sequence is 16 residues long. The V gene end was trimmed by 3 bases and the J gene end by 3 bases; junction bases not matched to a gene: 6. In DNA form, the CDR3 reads TGTGCCAGCAGCTTCGCTCTAGCGGGAGGGGTCTACGAGCAGTACTTC. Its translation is CASSFALAGGVYEQYF.

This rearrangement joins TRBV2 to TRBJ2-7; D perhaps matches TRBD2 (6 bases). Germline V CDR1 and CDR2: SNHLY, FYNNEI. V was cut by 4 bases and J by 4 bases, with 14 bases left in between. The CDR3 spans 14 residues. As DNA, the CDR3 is TGTGCCAGCAGTGCGCAGGGAGGAATATACGAGCAGTACGTC. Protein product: CASSAQGGIYEQYV.

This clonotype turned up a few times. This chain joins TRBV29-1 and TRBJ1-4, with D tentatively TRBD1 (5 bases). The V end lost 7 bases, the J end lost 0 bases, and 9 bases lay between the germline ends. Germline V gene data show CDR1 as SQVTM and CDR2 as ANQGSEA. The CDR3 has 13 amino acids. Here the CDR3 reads CSARGATNEKLFF. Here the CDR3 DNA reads TGCAGCGCAAGGGGTGCAACTAATGAAAAACTGTTTTTT.

The CDR3: CASRHLLRDSDTDTQYF. The DNA for the CDR3 is TGTGCCAGCAGACATCTACTCCGGGACAGTGACACAGATACGCAGTATTTT. The V and J genes are TRBV6-2 or TRBV6-3 and TRBJ2-3, with TRBD1 matching 7 bases. CDR1 MNHEY and CDR2 SVGEGT come from the germline V gene. The CDR3 has 17 amino acids. The V gene end was trimmed by 6 bases and the J gene end by 2 bases; junction bases not matched to a gene: 14.